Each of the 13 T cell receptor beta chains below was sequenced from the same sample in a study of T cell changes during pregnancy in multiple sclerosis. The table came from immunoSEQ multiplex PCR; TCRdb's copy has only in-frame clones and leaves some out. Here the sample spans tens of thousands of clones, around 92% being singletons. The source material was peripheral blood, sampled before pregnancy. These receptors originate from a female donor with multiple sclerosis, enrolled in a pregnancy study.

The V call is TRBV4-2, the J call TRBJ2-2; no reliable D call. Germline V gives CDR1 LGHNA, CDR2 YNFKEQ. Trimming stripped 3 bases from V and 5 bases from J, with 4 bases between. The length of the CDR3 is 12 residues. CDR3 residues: CASSHFTGELFF. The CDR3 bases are TGTGCCAGCAGCCACTTTACCGGGGAGCTGTTTTTT.

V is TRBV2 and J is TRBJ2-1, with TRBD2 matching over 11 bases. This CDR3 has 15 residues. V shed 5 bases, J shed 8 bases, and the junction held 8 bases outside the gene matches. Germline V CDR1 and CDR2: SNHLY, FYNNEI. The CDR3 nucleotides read TGTGCCAGCAGTCCCCCTACTAGCGGGGGTTATGAGCAGTTCTTC. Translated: CASSPPTSGGYEQFF.

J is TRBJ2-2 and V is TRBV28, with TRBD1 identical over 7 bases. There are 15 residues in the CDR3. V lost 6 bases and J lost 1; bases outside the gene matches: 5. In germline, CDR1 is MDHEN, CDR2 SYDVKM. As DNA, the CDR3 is TGTGCCAGCAGCCCCGGGACAGTGAACACCGGGGAGCTGTTTTTT. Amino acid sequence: CASSPGTVNTGELFF. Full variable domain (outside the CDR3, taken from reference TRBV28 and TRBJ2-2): DVKVTQSSRYLVKRTGEKVFLECVQDMDHENMFWYRQDPGLGLRLIYFSYDVKMKEKGDIPEGYSVSREKKERFSLILESASTNQTSMYLCASSPGTVNTGELFFGEGSRLTVL.

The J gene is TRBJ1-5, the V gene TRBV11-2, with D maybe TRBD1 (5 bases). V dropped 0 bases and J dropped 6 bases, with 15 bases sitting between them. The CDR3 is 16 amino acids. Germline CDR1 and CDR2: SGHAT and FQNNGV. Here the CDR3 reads CASSLEGPGSGQPQHF. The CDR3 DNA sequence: TGTGCCAGCAGCTTAGAGGGTCCAGGGTCAGGTCAGCCCCAGCATTTT. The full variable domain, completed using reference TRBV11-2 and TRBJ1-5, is EAGVAQSPRYKIIEKRQSVAFWCNPISGHATLYWYQQILGQGPKLLIQFQNNGVVDDSQLPKDRFSAERLKGVDSTLKIQPAKLEDSAVYLCASSLEGPGSGQPQHFGDGTRLSIL.

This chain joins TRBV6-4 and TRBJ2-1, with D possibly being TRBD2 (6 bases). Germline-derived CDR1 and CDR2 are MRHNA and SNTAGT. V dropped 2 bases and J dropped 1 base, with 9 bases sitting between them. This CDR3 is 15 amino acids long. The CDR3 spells CASSDRRASYNEQFF. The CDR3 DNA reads TGTGCCAGCAGTGACAGGAGGGCTTCCTACAATGAGCAGTTCTTC.

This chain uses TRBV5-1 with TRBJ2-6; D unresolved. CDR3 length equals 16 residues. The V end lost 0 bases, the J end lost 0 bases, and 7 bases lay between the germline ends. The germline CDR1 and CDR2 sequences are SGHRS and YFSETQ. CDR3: CASSLVVSSGANVLTF. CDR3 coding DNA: TGCGCCAGCAGCTTGGTGGTCAGCTCTGGGGCCAACGTCCTGACTTTC.

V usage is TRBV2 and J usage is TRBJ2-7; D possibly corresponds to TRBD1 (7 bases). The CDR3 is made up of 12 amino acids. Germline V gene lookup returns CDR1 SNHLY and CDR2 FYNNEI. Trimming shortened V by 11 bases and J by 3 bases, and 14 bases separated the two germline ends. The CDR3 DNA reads TGTGCCGGAGGGACAGAGATCTACGAGCAGTACTTC. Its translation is CAGGTEIYEQYF.

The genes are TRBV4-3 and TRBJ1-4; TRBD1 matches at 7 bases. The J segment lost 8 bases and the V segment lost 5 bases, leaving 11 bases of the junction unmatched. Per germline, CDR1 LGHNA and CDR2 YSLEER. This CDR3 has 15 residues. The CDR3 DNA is TGCGCCAGCAGCGACAAAAACAGGGGAGGAGAAAAACTGTTTTTT. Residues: CASSDKNRGGEKLFF.

CDR3 protein: CASSEGLAGVNEQFF. The CDR3 DNA sequence: TGTGCCAGCAGTGAGGGACTAGCGGGCGTCAATGAGCAGTTCTTC. V is TRBV6-4 and J is TRBJ2-1, with TRBD2 identical over 12 bases. In germline, CDR1 is MRHNA, CDR2 SNTAGT. Trimming cost V 3 bases and J 6 bases; bases outside gene matches: 3. The CDR3 sequence is 15 residues long.

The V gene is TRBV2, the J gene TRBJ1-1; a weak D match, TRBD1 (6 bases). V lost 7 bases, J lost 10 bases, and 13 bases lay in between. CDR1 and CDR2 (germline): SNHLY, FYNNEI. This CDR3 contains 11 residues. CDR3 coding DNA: TGTGCCAGCAATCAGGGGTCGGGAGCTTTCTTT. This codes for CASNQGSGAFF.

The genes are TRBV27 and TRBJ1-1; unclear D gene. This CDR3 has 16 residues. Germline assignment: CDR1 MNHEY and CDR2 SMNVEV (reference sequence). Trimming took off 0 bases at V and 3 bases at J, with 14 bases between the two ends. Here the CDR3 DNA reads TGTGCCAGCAGTTTATCCCCATACCCGGGGTACACTGAAGCTTTCTTT. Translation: CASSLSPYPGYTEAFF.

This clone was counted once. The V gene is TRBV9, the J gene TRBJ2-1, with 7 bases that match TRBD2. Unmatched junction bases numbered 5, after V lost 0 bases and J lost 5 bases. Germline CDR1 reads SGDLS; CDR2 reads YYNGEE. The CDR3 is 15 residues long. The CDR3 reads CASSVVAGVNNEQFF. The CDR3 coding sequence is TGTGCCAGCAGCGTAGTTGCGGGAGTAAACAATGAGCAGTTCTTC. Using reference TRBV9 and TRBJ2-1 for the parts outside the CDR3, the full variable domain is DSGVTQTPKHLITATGQRVTLRCSPRSGDLSVYWYQQSLDQGLQFLIQYYNGEERAKGNILERFSAQQFPDLHSELNLSSLELGDSALYFCASSVVAGVNNEQFFGPGTRLTVL.

In DNA form, the CDR3 reads TGTGCCAGTAGTATAGGTACCAGATACACCGGGGAGCTGTTTTTT. Translation: CASSIGTRYTGELFF. This sequence joins TRBV19 and TRBJ2-2; D is uncertain. CDR1 LNHDA and CDR2 SQIVND come from the germline V gene (reference sequence). V was shortened by 1 base and J by 3 bases, with 9 bases between the two germline ends. This CDR3 is built from 15 residues. Full variable domain (missing parts from reference TRBV19 and TRBJ2-2): DGGITQSPKYLFRKEGQNVTLSCEQNLNHDAMYWYRQDPGQGLRLIYYSQIVNDFQKGDIAEGYSVSREKKESFPLTVTSAQKNPTAFYLCASSIGTRYTGELFFGEGSRLTVL.